This T cell receptor (beta chain) was identified during a study of blood T cell repertoires in COVID-19. On the study more broadly: COVID-19 samples from acute and convalescent phases originated in the United States, Italy and Spain.

Trimming took 6 bases from V and 9 from J; bases not matched to a gene: 7. Per the germline V gene, CDR1 is KGHSH and CDR2 is LQKENI. The CDR3 is made up of 14 amino acids. Assay used: immunoSEQ multiplex PCR; TCRdb lists only in-frame clones, some missing. The sample includes under 350,000 clones, 89% of them seen just once. The material sequenced was peripheral blood. This clonotype originated in a woman between 25 and 40 years old with COVID-19, enrolled during active disease. This rearrangement joins TRBV18 to TRBJ2-1; 11 bases match TRBD2. CDR3 residues: CASSPSGGFVEQFF. The DNA of the CDR3 is TGTGCCAGCTCTCCTAGCGGGGGGTTCGTTGAGCAGTTCTTC.